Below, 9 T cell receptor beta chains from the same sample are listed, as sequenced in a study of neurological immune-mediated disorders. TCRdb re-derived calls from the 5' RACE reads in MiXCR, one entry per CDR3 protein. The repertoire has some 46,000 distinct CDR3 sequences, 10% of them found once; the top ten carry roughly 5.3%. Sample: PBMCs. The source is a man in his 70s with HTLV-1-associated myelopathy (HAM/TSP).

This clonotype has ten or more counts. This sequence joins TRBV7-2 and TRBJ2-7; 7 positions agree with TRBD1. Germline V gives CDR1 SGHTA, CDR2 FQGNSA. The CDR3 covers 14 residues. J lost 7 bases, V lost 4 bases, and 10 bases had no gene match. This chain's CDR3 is CASSSPDRLGEQYF. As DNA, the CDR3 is TGTGCCAGCAGCTCCCCGGACAGGTTAGGAGAGCAGTACTTC.

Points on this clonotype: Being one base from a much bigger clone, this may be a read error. DNA of the CDR3: TGTGCCAGCATAGGGACAGGGGGGCCCACAGATACGCAGTATTTT. It translates to CASIGTGGPTDTQYF. J is TRBJ2-3 and V is TRBV2; 11 positions match TRBD1. This CDR3 has 15 amino acids. The junction had 5 bases not matched to a gene; V was cut back by 7 bases and J by 2 bases. Germline lookup yields CDR1 SNHLY and CDR2 FYNNEI.

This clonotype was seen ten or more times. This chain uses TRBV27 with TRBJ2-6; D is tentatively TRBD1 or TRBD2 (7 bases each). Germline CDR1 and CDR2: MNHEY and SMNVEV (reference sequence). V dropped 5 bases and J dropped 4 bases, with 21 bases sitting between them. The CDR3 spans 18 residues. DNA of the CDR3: TGTGCCAGCAGTCCCTGGGGAGGGAGGGGGCCCGGGGCCAACGTCCTGACTTTC. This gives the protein CASSPWGGRGPGANVLTF.

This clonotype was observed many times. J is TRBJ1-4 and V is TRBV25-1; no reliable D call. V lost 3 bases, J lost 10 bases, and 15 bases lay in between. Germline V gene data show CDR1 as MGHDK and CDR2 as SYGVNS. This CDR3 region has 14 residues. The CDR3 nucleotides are TGTGCCAGCAGTGACACGAATCGACGGGGAAAACTGTTTTTT. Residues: CASSDTNRRGKLFF. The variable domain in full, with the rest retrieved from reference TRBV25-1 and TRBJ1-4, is EADIYQTPRYLVIGTGKKITLECSQTMGHDKMYWYQQDPGMELHLIHYSYGVNSTEKGDLSSESTVSRIRTEHFPLTLESARPSHTSQYLCASSDTNRRGKLFFGSGTQLSVL.

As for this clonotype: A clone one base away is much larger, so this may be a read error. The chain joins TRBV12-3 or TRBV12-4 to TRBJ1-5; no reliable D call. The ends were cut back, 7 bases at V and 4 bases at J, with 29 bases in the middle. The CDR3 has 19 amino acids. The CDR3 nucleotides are TGTGCCAGCACCCTCTCATGGGAAAAAAAATACTCGGGGAATCAGCCCCAGCATTTT. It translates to CASTLSWEKKYSGNQPQHF.

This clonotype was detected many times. The CDR3 loop is CASSLDRDLRGQYF. The CDR3 DNA follows: TGTGCCAGCAGCTTGGACAGGGACCTTAGAGGGCAGTACTTC. The chain links TRBV2 to TRBJ2-7; 8 bases line up with TRBD1. Germline values: CDR1 SNHLY, CDR2 FYNNEI. Losses at the gene ends were 6 bases for V and 9 bases for J; bases not matched to a gene: 13. There are 14 residues in the CDR3.

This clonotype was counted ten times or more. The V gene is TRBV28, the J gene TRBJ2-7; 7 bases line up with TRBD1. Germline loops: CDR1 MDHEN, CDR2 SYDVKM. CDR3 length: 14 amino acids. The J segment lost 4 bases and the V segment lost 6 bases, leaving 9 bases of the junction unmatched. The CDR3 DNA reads TGTGCCAGCAGCCGAGACAGGGTCCGGTACGAGCAGTACTTC. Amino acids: CASSRDRVRYEQYF.

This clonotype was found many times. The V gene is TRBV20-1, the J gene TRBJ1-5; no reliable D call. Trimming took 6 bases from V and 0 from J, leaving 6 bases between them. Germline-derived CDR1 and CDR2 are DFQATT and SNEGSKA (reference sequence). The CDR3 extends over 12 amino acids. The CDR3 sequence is CSAGGSNQPQHF. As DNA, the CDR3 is TGCAGTGCCGGCGGTAGCAATCAGCCCCAGCATTTT.

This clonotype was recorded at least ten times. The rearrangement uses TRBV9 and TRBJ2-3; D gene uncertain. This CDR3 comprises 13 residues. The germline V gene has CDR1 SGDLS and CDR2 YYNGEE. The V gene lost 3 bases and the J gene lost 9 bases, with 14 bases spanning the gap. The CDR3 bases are TGTGCCAGCAGCGCCCTAATAACTGGGACGCAGTATTTT. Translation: CASSALITGTQYF.